This passage covers 10 T cell receptor beta chains from one sample sequenced in a study of shared T cell receptors in the human thymus. Sequenced by immunoSEQ multiplex PCR; TCRdb stores in-frame clones only, minus some. The repertoire holds over 60,000 clones, with 90% to 95% as singletons. The sample consisted of thymocytes. The receptors here all came from a human donor.

The rearrangement uses TRBV11-1 and TRBJ2-1; TRBD2 might be the D (6 bases). The CDR3 length is 14 residues. The germline V and J ends were trimmed by 3 bases and 5 bases, with 11 bases remaining between them. Looked up from germline, CDR1 is SGHAT and CDR2 is FQDESV (reference sequence). The CDR3 protein is CASSFSGLHNEQFF. Here the CDR3 DNA reads TGTGCCAGCAGCTTTAGCGGTTTACACAATGAGCAGTTCTTC.

The chain couples TRBV18 to TRBJ2-7; D possibly matches TRBD1 or TRBD2 (5 bases each). Trimming took 5 bases from V and 6 from J, leaving 20 bases between them. CDR1 and CDR2 (germline): KGHSH, LQKENI. This CDR3 is built from 15 residues. CDR3: CASSTRGRPTLEQYF. As DNA, the CDR3 is TGTGCCAGCTCAACCCGGGGCAGGCCCACCCTCGAGCAGTACTTC. The entire variable domain, with the rest obtained from reference TRBV18 and TRBJ2-7, is as follows: NAGVMQNPRHLVRRRGQEARLRCSPMKGHSHVYWYRQLPEEGLKFMVYLQKENIIDESGMPKERFSAEFPKEGPSILRIQQVVRGDSAAYFCASSTRGRPTLEQYFGPGTRLTVT.

The chain couples TRBV15 to TRBJ2-2; a weak D match, TRBD1 (6 bases). The CDR3 consists of 15 residues. The ends were cut back, 9 bases at V and 3 bases at J, with 17 bases in the middle. Germline V CDR1 and CDR2: LNHNV, YYDKDF (reference sequence). The CDR3 nucleotides read TGTGCCACAGCACCGGGACACCTCGACACCGGGGAGCTGTTTTTT. It translates to CATAPGHLDTGELFF.

The chain employs TRBV6-5 and TRBJ1-2; D call uncertain. This CDR3 is 13 amino acids long. Germline V gene data show CDR1 as MNHEY and CDR2 as SVGAGI. V dropped 0 bases and J dropped 4 bases, with 6 bases sitting between them. CDR3 coding DNA: TGTGCCAGCAGTTACTCGAGAGGCTATGGCTACACCTTC. Its translation: CASSYSRGYGYTF.

The rearrangement links TRBV27 to TRBJ1-2; perhaps TRBD1 as D (5 bases). V was cut by 6 bases and J by 0 bases, with 23 bases left in between. The germline V gene has CDR1 MNHEY and CDR2 SMNVEV (reference sequence). The CDR3 runs to 18 residues. The CDR3 sequence: CASRSGPSVVPTNYGYTF. The CDR3 DNA follows: TGTGCCAGCAGGTCGGGGCCCAGCGTAGTACCCACTAACTATGGCTACACCTTC.

The CDR3 DNA is TGCGCCAGTTCCCCCAGGCTAGCGTCCTACAATGAGCAGTTCTTC. Translating gives CASSPRLASYNEQFF. V is TRBV5-1 and J is TRBJ2-1, with D possibly TRBD2 on 6 matching bases. Germline CDR1 is SGHRS and CDR2 is YFSETQ. The CDR3 has 15 residues. V dropped 8 bases and J dropped 1 base, with 16 bases sitting between them. The variable domain in full, completed from reference TRBV5-1 and TRBJ2-1, reads KAGVTQTPRYLIKTRGQQVTLSCSPISGHRSVSWYQQTPGQGLQFLFEYFSETQRNKGNFPGRFSGRQFSNSRSEMNVSTLELGDSALYLCASSPRLASYNEQFFGPGTRLTVL.

This chain joins TRBV25-1 and TRBJ2-3; D remains ambiguous. The CDR3 length is 13 residues. Germline V gene data show CDR1 as MGHDK and CDR2 as SYGVNS. The V and J ends lost 6 bases and 2 bases respectively, with 9 bases between them. The DNA of the CDR3 is TGTGCCAGCAGATTTCCCCTCACAGATACGCAGTATTTT. Translation: CASRFPLTDTQYF.

The chain employs TRBV9 and TRBJ2-7; D perhaps matches TRBD1 (5 bases). Germline lookup yields CDR1 SGDLS and CDR2 YYNGEE. The V end was cut by 0 bases, the J end by 2 bases, with 9 bases between. The CDR3 loop spans 14 amino acids. The DNA of the CDR3 is TGTGCCAGCAGCGTAGGGCCAGGGCCCTACGAGCAGTACTTC. Amino acid sequence: CASSVGPGPYEQYF.

The genes are TRBV7-7 and TRBJ2-1; 7 bases are a match to TRBD2. This CDR3 contains 14 residues. CDR1 SSHAT and CDR2 FNYEAQ come from the germline V gene (reference sequence). V trimming: 5 bases; J trimming: 4 bases; junction bases outside the gene matches: 5. The CDR3 region is CASSQGLQYNEQFF. CDR3 DNA sequence: TGTGCCAGCAGCCAGGGACTACAATACAATGAGCAGTTCTTC.

This clone was detected only once. This chain uses TRBV5-4 with TRBJ2-4; tentative D call: TRBD1 (5 bases). The CDR3 runs to 13 residues. CDR1 SGHNT and CDR2 YYREEE come from the germline V gene (reference sequence). Trimming cost V 2 bases and J 3 bases, with 6 bases left between them. DNA of the CDR3: TGTGCCAGCAGCTTAGACAGCAAAAACATTCAGTACTTC. Translated, it gives CASSLDSKNIQYF.